The 10 T cell receptor beta chains below come from one sample, sequenced in a study of blood T cell repertoires in COVID-19 (dated by TCRdb to the early 2020s). Libraries came from the immunoSEQ multiplex PCR assay. In its TCRdb copy, this immuneACCESS table keeps in-frame sequences only and misses some clones. Where compared with another copy, unresolved V genes explain less than half of these, and the others have no known cause. Recorded for this sample are about 81,000 clones; 91% of them occurred a single time. 1.5% to 2% of the sample is held by the ten biggest clonotypes. The sample taken for sequencing was peripheral blood. Source of these receptors: a woman aged 45 to 65 in a cohort sampled during active COVID-19.

The gene calls are TRBV5-1 and TRBJ2-7; the D gene is possibly TRBD1 (6 bases). Germline CDR1 and CDR2: SGHRS and YFSETQ. The CDR3 is 15 residues long. The ends were cut back, 0 bases at V and 2 bases at J, with 12 bases in the middle. CDR3 coding DNA: TGCGCCAGCAGCTTGGCCGGGGACATTGCCTACGAGCAGTACTTC. Its protein product is CASSLAGDIAYEQYF.

The J gene is TRBJ1-1, the V gene TRBV11-3; 7 bases fit TRBD1. The CDR3 covers 14 residues. The ends lost 4 bases at V and 8 bases at J; junction bases unmatched: 10. From germline, CDR1 is SGHNT and CDR2 YENEEA. The CDR3 DNA reads as TGTGCCAGCAGCTCCGGGACAGCCACGTCGGAAGCTTTCTTT. It codes for CASSSGTATSEAFF.

V is TRBV7-8 and J is TRBJ2-1; 9 bases fit TRBD2. With V trimmed by 4 bases and J by 10 bases, 11 bases remained unmatched. The length of the CDR3 is 15 residues. Germline V lookup: CDR1 SGHVS, CDR2 FQNEAQ. The CDR3 spells CASSSSGTSRREQFF. Here the CDR3 DNA reads TGTGCCAGCAGCTCGTCCGGGACTAGCCGTAGGGAGCAGTTCTTC.

V gene TRBV2 combines with J gene TRBJ2-7, with a weak D call TRBD1 (6 bases). The germline V gene encodes CDR1 SNHLY and CDR2 FYNNEI. V gave up 4 bases and J gave up 3 bases, with 16 bases separating them. This CDR3 has 15 residues. The CDR3 spells CASSASPGTRYEQYF. CDR3 coding DNA: TGTGCCAGCAGTGCGAGTCCCGGGACACGCTACGAGCAGTACTTC.

The CDR3 coding sequence is TGCGCCAGCAGCTCGATCCGGGACAGGGAGGACGCTGAAGCTTTCTTT. Translated, it gives CASSSIRDREDAEAFF. V gene TRBV5-1 combines with J gene TRBJ1-1, with 9 bases that match TRBD1. The J segment lost 6 bases and the V segment lost 3 bases, leaving 12 bases of the junction unmatched. This CDR3 spans 16 amino acids. Germline CDR1 SGHRS, CDR2 YFSETQ.

V is TRBV5-3 and J is TRBJ2-6, with a possible D match to TRBD2 (6 bases). TRBV5-3 has ORF status, its function being uncertain. V dropped 5 bases and J dropped 0 bases, with 12 bases sitting between them. The CDR3 contains 16 residues. The CDR3 loop reads CARRNGGASGANVLTF. DNA for the CDR3: TGTGCCAGAAGGAACGGGGGTGCCTCTGGGGCCAACGTCCTGACTTTC.

The rearrangement links TRBV28 to TRBJ2-1, with 8 bases lining up with TRBD2. This CDR3 has 17 amino acids. Trimming at V came to 4 bases and at J to 9 bases, leaving 17 bases not matched to a gene. CDR1 and CDR2 from the germline V gene are MDHEN and SYDVKM. The CDR3 reads CASSSSVVAGRLGEQFF. The DNA for the CDR3 is TGTGCCAGCAGTTCCTCGGTTGTAGCGGGAAGGTTGGGTGAGCAGTTCTTC.

This rearrangement joins TRBV6-5 to TRBJ2-2, with 8 bases lining up with TRBD1. This CDR3 spans 15 amino acids. The trim removed 2 bases at V and 6 bases at J, leaving 5 bases unmatched. Germline CDR1 reads MNHEY; CDR2 reads SVGAGI. The CDR3 region is CASSYGTGESGELFF. In nucleotides, the CDR3 is TGTGCCAGCAGTTACGGGACAGGCGAATCCGGGGAGCTGTTTTTT.

This chain uses TRBV5-1 with TRBJ2-7, with 12 bases fitting TRBD1. Germline V gene lookup returns CDR1 SGHRS and CDR2 YFSETQ. Trimming at V came to 4 bases and at J to 6 bases, leaving 5 bases not matched to a gene. This CDR3 region has 14 residues. This CDR3 reads CASSGTGGFSEQYF. CDR3 DNA: TGCGCCAGCAGCGGGACAGGGGGCTTTAGCGAGCAGTACTTC. The full variable domain, in which reference TRBV5-1 and TRBJ2-7 provide the parts outside the CDR3, is KAGVTQTPRYLIKTRGQQVTLSCSPISGHRSVSWYQQTPGQGLQFLFEYFSETQRNKGNFPGRFSGRQFSNSRSEMNVSTLELGDSALYLCASSGTGGFSEQYFGPGTRLTVT.

The chain uses TRBV28 and TRBJ2-5; maybe TRBD2 (6 bases). This CDR3 has 16 residues. Germline V gene data show CDR1 as MDHEN and CDR2 as SYDVKM. The V gene lost 5 bases and the J gene lost 6 bases, with 22 bases spanning the gap. The CDR3 DNA is TGTGCCAGCAGTCCTCTAGGGCTGGAGGGCGTAAAGACCCAGTACTTC. This codes for CASSPLGLEGVKTQYF.